One sample yielded the 31 T cell receptor beta chains listed below, sequenced in a study of T-cell reconstitution after alpha-beta-depleted transplantation in children. Unique molecular identifiers were used in preparing the TCRbeta library. TCRdb passed the PCR reads through MiXCR, listing each CDR3 protein once. The sample has around 500,000 distinct CDR3 sequences; roughly 24% are singletons. This specimen was PBMCs, mostly from graft donor cells, taken 360 days after TCRalphabeta/CD19-depleted stem cell transplant. These receptor sequences come from a boy under two years old who had a stem cell transplant for acute myeloid leukemia, so the T cells may come from the graft donor.

The CDR3 sequence is CASSLRRDRVYEQYF. CDR3 DNA sequence: TGTGCCAGCAGTTTACGCCGGGACAGGGTCTACGAGCAGTACTTC. The gene calls are TRBV12-3 or TRBV12-4 and TRBJ2-7; TRBD1 agrees at 9 bases. The CDR3 runs 15 residues. V gave up 2 bases and J gave up 3 bases; unmatched junction bases: 5.

This sequence joins TRBV5-5 and TRBJ2-2; D is unresolved. Looked up from germline, CDR1 is SGHKS and CDR2 is YYEKEE (reference sequence). V lost 2 bases and J lost 4, with 12 bases in between. The CDR3 contains 15 residues. The CDR3 DNA follows: TGTGCCAGCAGCTTCAAGGAGTCGAGCACCGGGGAGCTGTTTTTT. Its translation: CASSFKESSTGELFF.

The CDR3 loop is CASRKLDPDTQYF. In DNA, the CDR3 is TGTGCCAGCAGGAAGCTTGACCCAGATACGCAGTATTTT. The chain links TRBV6-6 to TRBJ2-3; D is undetermined. The V and J ends lost 6 bases and 4 bases respectively, with 11 bases between them. This CDR3 contains 13 residues. From germline, CDR1 is MNHNY and CDR2 SVGAGI (reference sequence).

This clonotype appeared a few times. The CDR3 sequence is CASSQGDWSYEQYF. CDR3 DNA sequence: TGTGCCAGCAGCCAAGGCGACTGGTCGTACGAGCAGTACTTC. The rearrangement joins TRBV14 to TRBJ2-7; D unclear. This CDR3 region has 14 residues. The V end was cut by 1 base, the J end by 4 bases, with 11 bases between. Germline loops: CDR1 SGHDN, CDR2 FVKESK.

This clonotype was seen more than once but under ten times. V gene TRBV7-2 combines with J gene TRBJ2-7; D ambiguous. Germline-derived CDR1 and CDR2 are SGHTA and FQGNSA. The CDR3 is 14 residues long. The V end lost 4 bases, the J end lost 2 bases, and 12 bases lay between the germline ends. The CDR3 sequence: CASSSVTRAYEQYF. The CDR3 DNA is TGTGCCAGCAGCTCGGTGACAAGGGCCTACGAGCAGTACTTC.

J is TRBJ1-3 and V is TRBV4-3; D not certain. Trimming shortened V by 0 bases and J by 3 bases, and 15 bases separated the two germline ends. In germline, CDR1 is LGHNA, CDR2 YSLEER. The CDR3 is 17 amino acids. CDR3 residues: CASSQDALWGGGNTIYF. Here the CDR3 DNA reads TGCGCCAGCAGCCAAGACGCCCTCTGGGGAGGTGGAAACACCATATATTTT.

This clonotype was counted a few times. The rearrangement joins TRBV20-1 to TRBJ2-3; D is uncertain. Germline CDR1 reads DFQATT; CDR2 reads SNEGSKA (reference sequence). Deletions cut 1 base from V and 3 bases from J, with 11 bases between. CDR3 size: 14 residues. CDR3: CSARVPYRTDTQYF. CDR3 DNA sequence: TGCAGTGCTAGAGTCCCCTATCGTACAGATACGCAGTATTTT.

This rearrangement joins TRBV20-1 to TRBJ2-1, with D uncertain. The CDR3 has 15 amino acids. The germline V gene has CDR1 DFQATT and CDR2 SNEGSKA (reference sequence). Trimming took 3 bases from V and 0 from J, leaving 12 bases between them. CDR3 residues: CSARTLVGSYNEQFF. CDR3 nucleotide sequence: TGCAGTGCTAGGACCTTAGTGGGCTCCTACAATGAGCAGTTCTTC.

In this sample, this clonotype turned up many times. V gene TRBV20-1 combines with J gene TRBJ2-6; 8 bases align to TRBD1. The CDR3 sequence is 17 residues long. The germline gives CDR1 DFQATT, CDR2 SNEGSKA (reference sequence). After removal of 4 bases from V and 0 bases from J, the junction contained 8 bases not matched to a gene. The CDR3 DNA reads TGCAGTGCTAAGAGGACAGGGTCCCGCTCTGGGGCCAACGTCCTGACTTTC. Amino acids: CSAKRTGSRSGANVLTF.

Only a few counts were recorded for this clonotype. CDR3 in amino acids: CSAAVRGGEQYV. The CDR3 DNA sequence: TGCAGTGCTGCGGTTAGAGGCGGCGAGCAGTACGTC. The chain combines TRBV20-1 with TRBJ2-7; D unclear. CDR3 length: 12 residues. Germline-derived CDR1 and CDR2 are DFQATT and SNEGSKA (reference sequence). The V gene lost 5 bases and the J gene lost 6 bases, with 14 bases spanning the gap.

This clonotype was detected only a few times. The chain recombines TRBV4-3 with TRBJ1-1; D uncertain. CDR3 length: 14 residues. Germline lookup yields CDR1 LGHNA and CDR2 YSLEER. V dropped 0 bases and J dropped 6 bases, with 11 bases sitting between them. The CDR3 DNA sequence: TGCGCCAGCAGCCAAGAGGTAGGGTTTCCTGAAGCTTTCTTT. It encodes CASSQEVGFPEAFF.

On this clonotype itself: One base away lies a much larger clone, so this may be a sequencing read error. The chain combines TRBV13 with TRBJ2-7, with TRBD2 as a possible D gene (6 bases). The CDR3 contains 13 residues. Per germline, CDR1 PRHDT and CDR2 FYEKMQ (reference sequence). Trimming stripped 6 bases from V and 0 bases from J, with 9 bases between. The CDR3: CASSRGLSYEQYF. CDR3 DNA sequence: TGTGCCAGCAGTCGGGGACTCTCCTACGAGCAGTACTTC.

This chain joins TRBV6-5 and TRBJ2-7; 7 nucleotides line up with TRBD1. Germline V gene lookup returns CDR1 MNHEY and CDR2 SVGAGI. V was pared by 3 bases and J by 4 bases, with 9 bases of the junction left unmatched. The CDR3 has 15 amino acids. The CDR3 DNA reads as TGTGCCAGCAGTTATAAGGGGGCAAAGCGGTACGAGCAGTACGTC. This encodes CASSYKGAKRYEQYV.

V gene TRBV29-1 combines with J gene TRBJ2-1; D remains unclear. V lost 7 bases to trimming and J lost 7 bases, with 20 bases between them. Germline CDR1 reads SQVTM; CDR2 reads ANQGSEA. The CDR3 sequence is 14 residues long. DNA for the CDR3: TGCAGCGCCCGTTACGGGTGGGTGGGGAATGAGCAGTTCTTC. Translated, it gives CSARYGWVGNEQFF.

Here the CDR3 DNA reads TGTGCCAGCAGCTCAGGTTGGGGCGGCGGCTACAATGAGCAGTTCTTC. Protein product: CASSSGWGGGYNEQFF. V usage is TRBV6-1 and J usage is TRBJ2-1; a possible D gene is TRBD1 (5 bases). Trimming cost V 6 bases and J 3 bases, with 18 bases left between them. The CDR3 covers 16 residues. Germline V CDR1 and CDR2: MNHNS, SASEGT.

Many counts were recorded for this clonotype. The chain combines TRBV9 with TRBJ2-7, with 7 bases matching TRBD2. The CDR3 has 15 residues. The J segment lost 0 bases and the V segment lost 3 bases, leaving 6 bases of the junction unmatched. Germline V CDR1 and CDR2: SGDLS, YYNGEE. CDR3 region: CASSAGGSGSYEQYF. The CDR3 nucleotides are TGTGCCAGCAGCGCGGGGGGATCCGGCTCCTACGAGCAGTACTTC.

V is TRBV7-9 and J is TRBJ2-7, with D perhaps matching TRBD1 (6 bases). CDR1 and CDR2 (germline): SEHNR, FQNEAQ (reference sequence). V lost 2 bases, J lost 4 bases, and 18 bases lay in between. The CDR3 length is 16 residues. The CDR3: CASSLFPTNRAYEQYF. The DNA of the CDR3 is TGTGCCAGCAGCTTATTCCCGACCAACAGGGCTTACGAGCAGTACTTC.

This clonotype was observed many times. An end of the junction does not agree with germline; a read error may underlie this. This sequence joins TRBV20-1 and TRBJ1-5; D is unclear. The CDR3 is made up of 13 amino acids. Germline V CDR1 and CDR2: DFQATT, SNEGSKA (reference sequence). In nucleotides, the CDR3 is TGCAGTACTAGGACGGATAGCAATCAGCCCCAGCATTTT. Its translation is CSTRTDSNQPQHF.

A word on this clonotype: A read error may produce the germline difference seen at one junction end. This chain joins TRBV29-1 and TRBJ2-1, with TRBD2 identical over 14 bases. The CDR3 length is 14 residues. CDR1 is SQVTM, CDR2 ANQGSEA, per germline. CDR3 loop: CSVEGTSGGNEQFF. CDR3 coding DNA: TGCAGCGTCGAAGGGACTAGCGGGGGCAATGAGCAGTTCTTC.

The chain combines TRBV4-3 with TRBJ2-1; 9 positions match TRBD2. Trimming at V came to 4 bases and at J to 10 bases, leaving 8 bases not matched to a gene. Looked up from germline, CDR1 is LGHNA and CDR2 is YSLEER. CDR3 length equals 14 residues. CDR3 DNA: TGCGCCAGCAGCCGAGGACTAGCGTTTGGGGAGCAGTTCTTC. It codes for CASSRGLAFGEQFF.

The table lists this clonotype with a few counts. The V and J genes are TRBV15 and TRBJ2-5; D unclear. Germline values: CDR1 LNHNV, CDR2 YYDKDF (reference sequence). The CDR3 loop spans 13 amino acids. V gave up 0 bases and J gave up 7 bases, with 9 bases separating them. CDR3 sequence: CATSRDGMRTQYF. The CDR3 DNA reads TGTGCCACCAGCAGAGATGGTATGAGGACCCAGTACTTC.

This clonotype was picked up one time. The chain carries TRBV7-9 and TRBJ2-3, with D maybe TRBD2 (5 bases). This CDR3 is 15 amino acids long. Germline-derived CDR1 and CDR2 are SEHNR and FQNEAQ (reference sequence). Trimming stripped 3 bases from V and 2 bases from J, with 12 bases between. CDR3 in amino acids: CASSFGRDPTDTQYF. The CDR3, as DNA: TGTGCCAGCAGCTTCGGACGGGATCCCACAGATACGCAGTATTTT.

V and J are TRBV27 and TRBJ2-1, with 9 bases lining up with TRBD1. The CDR3 covers 14 residues. Trimming removed 6 bases from V and 8 bases from J; junction bases left unmatched: 8. Germline V CDR1 and CDR2: MNHEY, SMNVEV (reference sequence). DNA for the CDR3: TGTGCCAGCAGCCCCCGGGACAGGGATGATGAGCAGTTCTTC. It specifies CASSPRDRDDEQFF.

The chain carries TRBV6-1 and TRBJ2-7, with D hard to call. Trimming stripped 0 bases from V and 2 bases from J, with 8 bases between. The CDR3 covers 14 residues. CDR1 is MNHNS and CDR2 is SASEGT in the germline V gene. The CDR3 DNA is TGTGCCAGCAGTGAAGCGCGTCAGGCCTACGAGCAGTACGTC. Encoded protein: CASSEARQAYEQYV.

For the CDR3, the DNA is TGCAGCGCCGTTTGGACTATCCCCTACAATGAGCAGTTCTTC. It is translated as CSAVWTIPYNEQFF. V is TRBV29-1 and J is TRBJ2-1; possible D gene TRBD2, 6 bases. Per germline, CDR1 SQVTM and CDR2 ANQGSEA. Deletions cut 7 bases from V and 2 bases from J, with 15 bases between. The CDR3 totals 14 residues.

The genes are TRBV6-6 and TRBJ1-1; weak D call: TRBD1 (6 bases). V dropped 6 bases and J dropped 5 bases, with 13 bases sitting between them. This CDR3 comprises 13 residues. Looked up from germline, CDR1 is MNHNY and CDR2 is SVGAGI (reference sequence). CDR3 region: CASRRGGGTEAFF. In nucleotides, the CDR3 is TGTGCCAGCAGGAGAGGGGGGGGGACTGAAGCTTTCTTT.

This clonotype has just a few counts. V gene TRBV10-3 combines with J gene TRBJ2-3, with D perhaps TRBD1 (6 bases). This CDR3 region has 16 residues. Germline V gives CDR1 ENHRY, CDR2 SYGVKD. The V end was cut by 6 bases, the J end by 1 base, with 17 bases between. CDR3 DNA: TGTGCCATCAGCTCGTTCGGACAGAACGGCACAGATACGCAGTATTTT. Amino acids: CAISSFGQNGTDTQYF.

This sequence joins TRBV28 and TRBJ1-3; D uncertain. Per germline, CDR1 MDHEN and CDR2 SYDVKM. The V end lost 4 bases, the J end lost 1 base, and 11 bases lay between the germline ends. The CDR3 length is 15 residues. In DNA form, the CDR3 reads TGTGCCAGCAGTTCTTGGACGTTGTCTGGAAACACCATATATTTT. As protein: CASSSWTLSGNTIYF.

The gene calls are TRBV6-5 and TRBJ2-7; D unclear. Trimming removed 2 bases at V and 0 bases at J, with 14 bases between. The germline gives CDR1 MNHEY, CDR2 SVGAGI. CDR3 length equals 16 residues. The CDR3 DNA reads TGTGCCAGCAGTTACGGGCCATTCCATCCCTCCTACGAGCAGTACTTC. It yields the protein CASSYGPFHPSYEQYF.

This clonotype was seen many times. J is TRBJ2-1 and V is TRBV29-1; tentative D call: TRBD2 (7 bases). CDR1 SQVTM and CDR2 ANQGSEA come from the germline V gene. The CDR3 loop spans 13 amino acids. Trimming took 3 bases from V and 5 from J, leaving 11 bases between them. In DNA form, the CDR3 reads TGCAGCGTTGAGGGGGGGCTCGACAATGAGCAGTTCTTC. The encoded protein is CSVEGGLDNEQFF.

The chain uses TRBV5-5 and TRBJ1-2; 8 bases fit TRBD1. The CDR3 spans 15 residues. Unmatched junction bases numbered 11, after V lost 4 bases and J lost 6 bases. Germline values: CDR1 SGHKS, CDR2 YYEKEE (reference sequence). CDR3 amino acids: CASSLRQGSANGYTF. In nucleotides, the CDR3 is TGTGCCAGCAGCCTCCGACAGGGGTCGGCGAATGGCTACACCTTC.